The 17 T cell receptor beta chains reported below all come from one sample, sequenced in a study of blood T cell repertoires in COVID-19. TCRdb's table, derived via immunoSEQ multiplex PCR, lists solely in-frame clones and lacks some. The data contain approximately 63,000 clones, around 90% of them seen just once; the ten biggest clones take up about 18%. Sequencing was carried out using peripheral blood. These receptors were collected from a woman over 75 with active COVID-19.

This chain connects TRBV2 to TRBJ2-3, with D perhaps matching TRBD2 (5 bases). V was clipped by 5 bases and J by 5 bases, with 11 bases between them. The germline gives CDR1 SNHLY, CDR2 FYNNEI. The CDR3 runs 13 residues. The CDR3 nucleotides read TGTGCCAGCAGTTCCCGGGATGGAGATACGCAGTATTTT. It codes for CASSSRDGDTQYF.

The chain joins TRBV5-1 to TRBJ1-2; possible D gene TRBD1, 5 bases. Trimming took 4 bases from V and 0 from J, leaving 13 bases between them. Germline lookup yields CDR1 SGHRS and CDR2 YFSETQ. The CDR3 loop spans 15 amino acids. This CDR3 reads CASSPGDFANYGYTF. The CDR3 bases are TGCGCCAGCAGCCCGGGGGACTTCGCTAACTATGGCTACACCTTC.

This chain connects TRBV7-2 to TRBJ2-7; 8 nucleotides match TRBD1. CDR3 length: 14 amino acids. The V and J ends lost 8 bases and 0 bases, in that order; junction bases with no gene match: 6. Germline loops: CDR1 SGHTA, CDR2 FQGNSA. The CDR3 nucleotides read TGTGCCAGCGGACGGGACAGGAGCTCCTACGAGCAGTACTTC. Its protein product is CASGRDRSSYEQYF.

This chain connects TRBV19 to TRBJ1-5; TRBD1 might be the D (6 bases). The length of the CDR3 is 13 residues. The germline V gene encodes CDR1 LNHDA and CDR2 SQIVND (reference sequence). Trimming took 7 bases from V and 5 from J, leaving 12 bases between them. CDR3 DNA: TGTGCCAGTACCAGGGGCACGGATCAGCCCCAGCATTTT. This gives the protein CASTRGTDQPQHF.

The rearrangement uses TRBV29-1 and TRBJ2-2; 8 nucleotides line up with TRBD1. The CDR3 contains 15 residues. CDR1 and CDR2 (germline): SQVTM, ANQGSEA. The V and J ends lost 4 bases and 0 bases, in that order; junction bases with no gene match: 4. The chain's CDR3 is CSVGQGPSNTGELFF. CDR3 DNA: TGCAGCGTTGGACAGGGGCCGTCGAACACCGGGGAGCTGTTTTTT.

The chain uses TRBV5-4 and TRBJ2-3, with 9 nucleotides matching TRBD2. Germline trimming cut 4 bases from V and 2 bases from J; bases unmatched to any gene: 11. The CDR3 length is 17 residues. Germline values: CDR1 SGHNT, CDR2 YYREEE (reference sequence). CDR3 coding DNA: TGTGCCAGCAGCCGTAGCGGGGGCCGGGGCTACACAGATACGCAGTATTTT. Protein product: CASSRSGGRGYTDTQYF.

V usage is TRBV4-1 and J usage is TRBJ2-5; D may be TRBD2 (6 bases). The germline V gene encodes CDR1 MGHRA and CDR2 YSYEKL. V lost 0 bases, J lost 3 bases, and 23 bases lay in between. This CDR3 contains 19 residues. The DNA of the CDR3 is TGCGCCAGCAGCCAAGAGATCCCGGGACTGCGAGGAATAAAAGAGACCCAGTACTTC. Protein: CASSQEIPGLRGIKETQYF.

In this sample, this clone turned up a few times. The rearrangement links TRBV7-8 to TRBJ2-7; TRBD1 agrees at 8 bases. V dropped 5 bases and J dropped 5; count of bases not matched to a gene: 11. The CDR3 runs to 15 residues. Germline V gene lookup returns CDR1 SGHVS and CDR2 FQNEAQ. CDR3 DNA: TGTGCCAGCAGCCCGTGGACAGGGCGGACCCACGAGCAGTACTTC. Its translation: CASSPWTGRTHEQYF.

CDR3 nucleotide sequence: TGTGCCAGCAGTTTCTCTATTCGGGACACATCCTACGAGCAGTACTTC. Translated, it gives CASSFSIRDTSYEQYF. V usage is TRBV28 and J usage is TRBJ2-7; D is perhaps TRBD1 (6 bases). The germline V and J ends were trimmed by 3 bases and 1 base, with 16 bases remaining between them. In germline, CDR1 is MDHEN, CDR2 SYDVKM. The CDR3 is made up of 16 amino acids. The full variable domain, its missing parts supplied by reference TRBV28 and TRBJ2-7, is DVKVTQSSRYLVKRTGEKVFLECVQDMDHENMFWYRQDPGLGLRLIYFSYDVKMKEKGDIPEGYSVSREKKERFSLILESASTNQTSMYLCASSFSIRDTSYEQYFGPGTRLTVT.

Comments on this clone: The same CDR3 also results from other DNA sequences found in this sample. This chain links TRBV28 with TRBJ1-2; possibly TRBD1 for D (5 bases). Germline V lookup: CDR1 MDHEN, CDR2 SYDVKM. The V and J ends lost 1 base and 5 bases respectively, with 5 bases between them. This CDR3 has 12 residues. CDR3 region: CASSLSGYGYTF. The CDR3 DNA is TGTGCCAGCAGTTTATCAGGGTATGGCTACACCTTC.

The CDR3 is CASSGQLNTEAFF. Written as DNA, the CDR3 is TGTGCCAGCAGTGGACAGTTGAACACTGAAGCTTTCTTT. This chain connects TRBV2 to TRBJ1-1, with a weak D call TRBD1 (5 bases). The germline V gene has CDR1 SNHLY and CDR2 FYNNEI. Trimming took off 4 bases at V and 0 bases at J, with 6 bases between the two ends. The CDR3 runs 13 residues.

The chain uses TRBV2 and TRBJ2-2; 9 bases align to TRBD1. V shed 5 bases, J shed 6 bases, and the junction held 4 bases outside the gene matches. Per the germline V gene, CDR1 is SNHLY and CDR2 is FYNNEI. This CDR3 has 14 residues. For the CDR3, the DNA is TGTGCCAGCAGTCGGACAGGGGCAGCCGGGGAGCTGTTTTTT. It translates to CASSRTGAAGELFF.

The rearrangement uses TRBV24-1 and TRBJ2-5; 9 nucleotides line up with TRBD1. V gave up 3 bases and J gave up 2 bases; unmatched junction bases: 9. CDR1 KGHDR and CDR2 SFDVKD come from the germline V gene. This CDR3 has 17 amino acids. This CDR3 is CATSDAQTGGEQETQYF. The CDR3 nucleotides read TGTGCCACCAGTGATGCCCAGACAGGGGGGGAGCAAGAGACCCAGTACTTC.

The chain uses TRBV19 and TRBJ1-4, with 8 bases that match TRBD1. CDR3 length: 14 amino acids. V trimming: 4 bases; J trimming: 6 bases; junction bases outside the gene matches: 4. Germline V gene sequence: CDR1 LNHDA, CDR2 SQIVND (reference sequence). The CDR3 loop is CASSRTGRDEKLFF. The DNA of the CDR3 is TGTGCCAGTAGTAGGACAGGGAGAGATGAAAAACTGTTTTTT.

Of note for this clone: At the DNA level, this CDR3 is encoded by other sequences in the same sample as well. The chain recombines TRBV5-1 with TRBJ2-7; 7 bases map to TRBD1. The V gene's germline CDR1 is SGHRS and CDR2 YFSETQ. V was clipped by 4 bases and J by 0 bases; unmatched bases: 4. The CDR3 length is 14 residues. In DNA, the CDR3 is TGCGCCAGCAGCCCACAGGGGAACTCCTACGAGCAGTACTTC. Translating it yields CASSPQGNSYEQYF.

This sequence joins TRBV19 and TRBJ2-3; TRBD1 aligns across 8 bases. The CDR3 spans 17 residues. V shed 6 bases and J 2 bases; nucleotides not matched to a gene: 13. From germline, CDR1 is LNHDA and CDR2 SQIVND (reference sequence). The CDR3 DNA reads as TGTGCCAGTAGCCTCGACAGGGGAAGGGCCTACACAGATACGCAGTATTTT. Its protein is CASSLDRGRAYTDTQYF.

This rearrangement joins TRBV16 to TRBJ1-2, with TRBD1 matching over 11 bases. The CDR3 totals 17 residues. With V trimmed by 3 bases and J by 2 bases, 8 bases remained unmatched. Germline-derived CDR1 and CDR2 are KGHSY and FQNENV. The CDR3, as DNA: TGTGCCAGCAGCCAGCCCCGGGACAGGGGGTACAACTATGGCTACACCTTC. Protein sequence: CASSQPRDRGYNYGYTF.